The 21 T cell receptor beta chains given below trace back to one sample, sequenced in a study of T cell responses to AZD1222 COVID-19 vaccine. TCRdb keeps only in-frame clones here, not all; method: immunoSEQ multiplex PCR. The sample holds fewer than 130,000 clones, roughly 90% seen once. The sequencing used peripheral blood, collected 28 days after the second AZD1222 dose. These receptors were obtained from an adult who received the AZD1222 COVID-19 vaccine.

V is TRBV27 and J is TRBJ2-3, with D possibly being TRBD2 (7 bases). V was shortened by 6 bases and J by 2 bases, with 15 bases between the two germline ends. The CDR3 totals 15 residues. The germline CDR1 and CDR2 sequences are MNHEY and SMNVEV (reference sequence). The CDR3 DNA is TGTGCCAGCAGCGGACGGGGGGCCCACACAGATACGCAGTATTTT. Translated, it gives CASSGRGAHTDTQYF.

This chain links TRBV7-9 with TRBJ2-2; possibly TRBD2 for D (6 bases). V was pared by 11 bases and J by 1 base, with 11 bases between. CDR1 and CDR2 from the germline V gene are SEHNR and FQNEAQ (reference sequence). The CDR3 loop spans 13 amino acids. CDR3 in DNA: TGTGCCCGCGTAGCGGAGAACACCGGGGAGCTGTTTTTT. It encodes CARVAENTGELFF.

The chain employs TRBV7-8 and TRBJ1-4; 8 bases align to TRBD1. CDR3 size: 14 residues. Trimming removed 5 bases from V and 7 bases from J; junction bases left unmatched: 6. CDR1 SGHVS and CDR2 FQNEAQ come from the germline V gene. The CDR3 bases are TGTGCCAGCAGCCAAGGACAGGGCCGTGAAAAACTGTTTTTT. This encodes CASSQGQGREKLFF.

The chain uses TRBV7-9 and TRBJ1-6; possible D gene TRBD1, 6 bases. The CDR3 is 16 amino acids. Germline lookup yields CDR1 SEHNR and CDR2 FQNEAQ (reference sequence). V lost 5 bases and J lost 3, with 14 bases in between. CDR3 nucleotide sequence: TGTGCCAGCAGCCGGGGACAATTCGTCTATAATTCACCCCTCCACTTT. It specifies CASSRGQFVYNSPLHF.

This chain connects TRBV3-1 (or the pseudogene TRBV3-2) to TRBJ1-2, with D uncertain. The CDR3 sequence is 13 residues long. The germline CDR1 and CDR2 sequences are LGHDT and YNNKEL (reference sequence). Trimming cost V 2 bases and J 5 bases, with 9 bases left between them. The CDR3 sequence is CASSQKGGYGYTF. The CDR3 bases are TGTGCCAGCAGCCAAAAGGGAGGTTATGGCTACACCTTC.

V usage is TRBV3-1 (or the pseudogene TRBV3-2) and J usage is TRBJ2-1; TRBD2 is a possible D gene (6 bases). V was clipped by 0 bases and J by 7 bases, with 10 bases between them. The CDR3 runs 14 residues. Germline V lookup: CDR1 LGHDT, CDR2 YNNKEL (reference sequence). The CDR3 DNA reads as TGTGCCAGCAGCCAAGATGCAGGGAGGAATGAGCAGTTCTTC. Translated, it gives CASSQDAGRNEQFF.

Note on this clone: Within the sample, other DNA sequences also encode this same CDR3. This rearrangement joins TRBV5-1 to TRBJ2-7, with D maybe TRBD2 (5 bases). Trimming took 1 base from V and 3 from J, leaving 11 bases between them. This CDR3 has 14 residues. Germline V gene data show CDR1 as SGHRS and CDR2 as YFSETQ. This chain's CDR3 is CASSLTGEGYEQYF. The CDR3 DNA reads as TGCGCCAGCAGCTTGACCGGGGAAGGCTACGAGCAGTACTTC.

V gene TRBV19 combines with J gene TRBJ1-1, with a weak D call TRBD1 (5 bases). The CDR3 loop spans 13 amino acids. Trimming took off 6 bases at V and 5 bases at J, with 13 bases between the two ends. Germline CDR1 and CDR2: LNHDA and SQIVND (reference sequence). CDR3 protein: CASRKRGGTEAFF. In DNA, the CDR3 is TGTGCCAGTAGGAAACGGGGGGGGACTGAAGCTTTCTTT. The full variable domain, its missing parts supplied by reference TRBV19 and TRBJ1-1, is DGGITQSPKYLFRKEGQNVTLSCEQNLNHDAMYWYRQDPGQGLRLIYYSQIVNDFQKGDIAEGYSVSREKKESFPLTVTSAQKNPTAFYLCASRKRGGTEAFFGQGTRLTVV.

This chain links TRBV4-2 with TRBJ1-1, with D possibly matching TRBD1 (6 bases). Germline loops: CDR1 LGHNA, CDR2 YNFKEQ. Trimming stripped 0 bases from V and 4 bases from J, with 12 bases between. The CDR3 has 15 amino acids. CDR3 DNA sequence: TGTGCCAGCAGCCAAGACACAGGGAGGGTCACTGAAGCTTTCTTT. Protein sequence: CASSQDTGRVTEAFF.

The chain uses TRBV21-1 and TRBJ2-1; the table gives TRBD2 as D, unverified against the DNA. TRBV21-1 is a listed pseudogene. The CDR3 has 14 residues. CDR3: CAPFGGAQVHEQFF. Written as DNA, the CDR3 is TGTGCCCCTTTCGGGGGGGCGCAGGTTCATGAGCAGTTCTTC.

The CDR3 is CASSQAGDSYGYTF. CDR3 DNA sequence: TGTGCCAGCAGCCAAGCCGGGGATTCCTATGGCTACACCTTC. The J gene is TRBJ1-2, the V gene TRBV4-2; D is ambiguous. CDR3 length equals 14 residues. Germline CDR1 is LGHNA and CDR2 is YNFKEQ. V lost 1 base to trimming and J lost 4 bases, with 10 bases between them.

This clone was counted once. This chain connects TRBV19 to TRBJ1-4, with D hard to call. Trimming took 3 bases from V and 8 from J, leaving 13 bases between them. This CDR3 has 14 amino acids. CDR1 and CDR2 from the germline V gene are LNHDA and SQIVND (reference sequence). CDR3 loop: CASSMHLTGEKLFF. CDR3 DNA: TGTGCCAGTAGTATGCATCTTACCGGGGAAAAACTGTTTTTT.

This sequence joins TRBV19 and TRBJ1-1; 7 bases align to TRBD1. Germline assignment: CDR1 LNHDA and CDR2 SQIVND (reference sequence). The CDR3 has 13 residues. J lost 5 bases, V lost 5 bases, and 5 bases had no gene match. CDR3 sequence (DNA): TGTGCCAGTAGTGTCCAGGGGGGGACTGAAGCTTTCTTT. As protein: CASSVQGGTEAFF.

The genes are TRBV12-3 or TRBV12-4 and TRBJ1-2, with D tentatively TRBD1 (6 bases). The germline V and J ends were trimmed by 3 bases and 8 bases, with 13 bases remaining between them. The CDR3 runs 13 residues. Written as DNA, the CDR3 is TGTGCCAGCAGTTTCTCCTGGACAGCGGGCTACACCTTC. Translation: CASSFSWTAGYTF.

The chain couples TRBV5-1 to TRBJ1-2; no clear D gene. CDR3 length equals 15 residues. Per the germline V gene, CDR1 is SGHRS and CDR2 is YFSETQ. Trimming removed 3 bases at V and 3 bases at J, with 15 bases between. CDR3 sequence: CASSYGVVVDYGYTF. In DNA form, the CDR3 reads TGCGCCAGCAGCTATGGAGTGGTAGTGGACTATGGCTACACCTTC.

This chain joins TRBV2 and TRBJ2-3; D tentatively fits TRBD1 or TRBD2 (5 bases each). The CDR3 is 16 residues long. CDR1 and CDR2 (germline): SNHLY, FYNNEI. The V end lost 4 bases, the J end lost 5 bases, and 19 bases lay between the germline ends. CDR3 DNA sequence: TGTGCCAGCAGTGGGACCCGACAGACCGGGATAGATACGCAGTATTTT. It is translated as CASSGTRQTGIDTQYF. The variable domain in full, completed from reference TRBV2 and TRBJ2-3, reads EPEVTQTPSHQVTQMGQEVILRCVPISNHLYFYWYRQILGQKVEFLVSFYNNEISEKSEIFDDQFSVERPDGSNFTLKIRSTKLEDSAMYFCASSGTRQTGIDTQYFGPGTRLTVL.

The count of this clone is one. The chain recombines TRBV7-8 with TRBJ1-2, with D tentatively TRBD1 (5 bases). CDR3 length: 15 residues. Trimming removed 5 bases from V and 1 base from J, with 14 bases in between. In germline, CDR1 is SGHVS, CDR2 FQNEAQ. For the CDR3, the DNA is TGTGCCAGCAGCCCCCAAGGGGAGATTAACTATGGCTACACCTTC. It encodes CASSPQGEINYGYTF. Drawing the rest from reference TRBV7-8 and TRBJ1-2, the complete variable domain is GAGVSQSPRYKVAKRGQDVALRCDPISGHVSLFWYQQALGQGPEFLTYFQNEAQLDKSGLPSDRFFAERPEGSVSTLKIQRTQQEDSAVYLCASSPQGEINYGYTFGSGTRLTVV.

This chain uses TRBV11-2 with TRBJ2-3, with 8 bases fitting TRBD1. This CDR3 spans 14 amino acids. Germline CDR1 and CDR2: SGHAT and FQNNGV. J was trimmed by 5 bases and V by 5 bases; bases with no gene match: 6. For the CDR3, the DNA is TGTGCCAGCAGCCTCCTACAGGGGGGAGATACGCAGTATTTT. Translating it yields CASSLLQGGDTQYF.

The rearrangement uses TRBV12-3 or TRBV12-4 and TRBJ1-3; TRBD1 agrees at 12 bases. The CDR3 is 13 residues long. Unmatched junction bases numbered 4, after V lost 10 bases and J lost 6 bases. The CDR3 reads CATGTGGKNTIYF. CDR3 nucleotide sequence: TGTGCCACCGGGACAGGGGGCAAAAACACCATATATTTT.

The chain has TRBV25-1 and TRBJ1-2; D remains ambiguous. The CDR3 loop spans 13 amino acids. CDR1 and CDR2 from the germline V gene are MGHDK and SYGVNS. With 2 bases removed from V and 8 bases from J, the gap between germline ends came to 12 bases. The CDR3 DNA follows: TGTGCCAGCAGTGAAGCGGGAACCAGGGGCTACACCTTC. This encodes CASSEAGTRGYTF.

The chain employs TRBV27 and TRBJ2-3, with D possibly being TRBD1 or TRBD2 (5 bases each). Germline lookup yields CDR1 MNHEY and CDR2 SMNVEV (reference sequence). The length of the CDR3 is 14 residues. V dropped 2 bases and J dropped 2 bases, with 8 bases sitting between them. The chain's CDR3 is CASSLQGPTDTQYF. CDR3 nucleotide sequence: TGTGCCAGCAGTTTACAGGGACCCACAGATACGCAGTATTTT.